These 4 T cell receptor beta chains came from one sample sequenced in a study of blood T cells in healthy people across ages. Using a J-beta primer mix together with a sample-barcoded 5' primer, a second PCR was run for roughly 7 to 11 cycles. TCRdb analysed the 5' RACE reads with MiXCR anew, one entry per CDR3 protein. The table lists 850,000 to 1,100,000 distinct CDR3 sequences, approximately 38% of them singletons. The sequencing sample was made of blood. These receptors originate from a man aged 18-30 years in good health.

This chain links TRBV7-2 with TRBJ2-1, with 8 bases fitting TRBD2. CDR3 length equals 17 residues. Germline CDR1 and CDR2: SGHTA and FQGNSA. Germline trimming cut 5 bases from V and 3 bases from J; bases unmatched to any gene: 12. The CDR3 region is CASSHGHLAGLYNEQFF. In DNA form, the CDR3 reads TGTGCCAGCAGCCACGGGCATTTAGCGGGGCTCTACAATGAGCAGTTCTTC.

Only a few counts were recorded for this clonotype. The chain employs TRBV14 and TRBJ1-5, with D possibly TRBD1 on 5 matching bases. CDR3 length equals 19 residues. The V and J ends lost 2 bases and 4 bases respectively, with 24 bases between them. Germline loops: CDR1 SGHDN, CDR2 FVKESK. CDR3 region: CASSQLNPEAGTKNQPQHF. The CDR3 DNA reads as TGTGCCAGCAGCCAACTCAATCCCGAGGCAGGGACCAAAAATCAGCCCCAGCATTTT.

This clonotype appeared a few times. The chain has TRBV20-1 and TRBJ1-1; TRBD1 matches at 7 bases. V shed 5 bases, J shed 0 bases, and the junction held 6 bases outside the gene matches. The CDR3 consists of 14 residues. Looked up from germline, CDR1 is DFQATT and CDR2 is SNEGSKA (reference sequence). CDR3 in DNA: TGCAGTGCTTCTGGACAGGTCATGAACACTGAAGCTTTCTTT. This codes for CSASGQVMNTEAFF.

The rearrangement joins TRBV18 to TRBJ2-1; TRBD1 matches 8 bases. TRBJ2-7 explains the end of the DNA better; the J call may be wrong. The CDR3 loop spans 17 amino acids. Germline-derived CDR1 and CDR2 are KGHSH and LQKENI. The CDR3 spells CASSPVRGLGAYNEQYF. DNA for the CDR3: TGTGCCAGCTCACCGGTCAGGGGGCTTGGCGCCTACAATGAGCAGTACTTC.